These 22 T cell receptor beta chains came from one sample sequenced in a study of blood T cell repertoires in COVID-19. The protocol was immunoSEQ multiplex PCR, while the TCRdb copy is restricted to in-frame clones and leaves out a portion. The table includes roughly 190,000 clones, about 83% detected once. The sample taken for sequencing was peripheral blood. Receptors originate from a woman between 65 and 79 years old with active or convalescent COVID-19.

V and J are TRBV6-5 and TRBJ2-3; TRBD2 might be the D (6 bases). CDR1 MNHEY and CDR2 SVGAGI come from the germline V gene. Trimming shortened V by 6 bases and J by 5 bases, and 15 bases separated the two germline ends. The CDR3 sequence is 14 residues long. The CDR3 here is CASRDGGFRDTQYF. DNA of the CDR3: TGTGCCAGCAGGGACGGGGGTTTTCGAGATACGCAGTATTTT.

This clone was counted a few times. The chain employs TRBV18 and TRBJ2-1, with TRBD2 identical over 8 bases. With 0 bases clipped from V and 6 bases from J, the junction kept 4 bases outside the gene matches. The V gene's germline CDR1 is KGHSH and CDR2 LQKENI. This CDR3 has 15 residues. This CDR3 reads CASSPPVAGSNEQFF. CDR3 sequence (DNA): TGTGCCAGCTCACCACCGGTAGCGGGAAGCAATGAGCAGTTCTTC.

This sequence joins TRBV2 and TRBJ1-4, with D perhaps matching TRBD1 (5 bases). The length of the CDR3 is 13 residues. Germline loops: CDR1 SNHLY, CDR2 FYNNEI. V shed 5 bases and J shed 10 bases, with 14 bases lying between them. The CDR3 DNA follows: TGTGCCAGCAGTAGCCGACAGCGAGGAAAACTGTTTTTT. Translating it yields CASSSRQRGKLFF.

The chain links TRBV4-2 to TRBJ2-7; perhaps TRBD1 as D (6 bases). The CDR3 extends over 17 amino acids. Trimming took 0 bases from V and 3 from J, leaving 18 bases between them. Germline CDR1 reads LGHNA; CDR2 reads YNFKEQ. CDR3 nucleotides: TGTGCCAGCAGCCAAGATTTGGGCAGGGGTGGGTTCTACGAGCAGTACTTC. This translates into CASSQDLGRGGFYEQYF.

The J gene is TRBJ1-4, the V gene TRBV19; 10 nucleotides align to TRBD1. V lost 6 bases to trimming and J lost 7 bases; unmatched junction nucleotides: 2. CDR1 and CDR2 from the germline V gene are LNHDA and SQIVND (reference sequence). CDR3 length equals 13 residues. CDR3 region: CASRWDRGEKLFF. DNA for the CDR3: TGTGCCAGTAGGTGGGACAGGGGTGAAAAACTGTTTTTT.

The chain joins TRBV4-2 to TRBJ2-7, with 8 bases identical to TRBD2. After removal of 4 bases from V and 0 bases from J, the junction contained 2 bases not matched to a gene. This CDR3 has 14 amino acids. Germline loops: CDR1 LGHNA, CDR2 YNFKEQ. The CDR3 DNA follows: TGTGCCAGCAGCCTCACTAGCGGCTCCTACGAGCAGTACTTC. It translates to CASSLTSGSYEQYF.

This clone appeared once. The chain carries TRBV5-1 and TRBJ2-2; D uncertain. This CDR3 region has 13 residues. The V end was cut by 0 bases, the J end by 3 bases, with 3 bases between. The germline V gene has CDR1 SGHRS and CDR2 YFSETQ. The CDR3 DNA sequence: TGCGCCAGCAGCTTGGAGCACACCGGGGAGCTGTTTTTT. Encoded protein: CASSLEHTGELFF. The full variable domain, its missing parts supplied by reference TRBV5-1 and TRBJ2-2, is KAGVTQTPRYLIKTRGQQVTLSCSPISGHRSVSWYQQTPGQGLQFLFEYFSETQRNKGNFPGRFSGRQFSNSRSEMNVSTLELGDSALYLCASSLEHTGELFFGEGSRLTVL.

CDR3 nucleotide sequence: TGTGCCAGCTCACCCCCTAACACCGGGGAGCTGTTTTTT. Protein product: CASSPPNTGELFF. The chain carries TRBV18 and TRBJ2-2; D remains unclear. V dropped 3 bases and J dropped 2 bases, with 4 bases sitting between them. CDR1 is KGHSH and CDR2 is LQKENI in the germline V gene. The CDR3 extends over 13 amino acids.

The CDR3 reads CASSRTGDEQYF. The CDR3 nucleotides read TGTGCCAGCAGCCGGACAGGGGACGAGCAGTACTTC. V usage is TRBV11-3 and J usage is TRBJ2-7; 9 bases are shared with TRBD1. The germline gives CDR1 SGHNT, CDR2 YENEEA. With 5 bases clipped from V and 5 bases from J, the junction kept 1 base outside the gene matches. The CDR3 is 12 residues long.

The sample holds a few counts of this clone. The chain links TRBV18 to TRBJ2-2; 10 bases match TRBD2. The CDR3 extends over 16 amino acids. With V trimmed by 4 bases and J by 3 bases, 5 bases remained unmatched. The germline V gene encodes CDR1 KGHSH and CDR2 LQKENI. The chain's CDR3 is CASSLLAGGDTGELFF. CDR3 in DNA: TGTGCCAGCTCACTTTTAGCGGGAGGTGACACCGGGGAGCTGTTTTTT.

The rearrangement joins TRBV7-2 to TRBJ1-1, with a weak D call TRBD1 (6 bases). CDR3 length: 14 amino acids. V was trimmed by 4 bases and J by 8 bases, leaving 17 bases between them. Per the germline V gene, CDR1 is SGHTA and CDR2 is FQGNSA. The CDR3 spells CASSSQTGRTEAFF. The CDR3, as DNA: TGTGCCAGCAGCTCCCAGACAGGCCGAACGGAAGCTTTCTTT.

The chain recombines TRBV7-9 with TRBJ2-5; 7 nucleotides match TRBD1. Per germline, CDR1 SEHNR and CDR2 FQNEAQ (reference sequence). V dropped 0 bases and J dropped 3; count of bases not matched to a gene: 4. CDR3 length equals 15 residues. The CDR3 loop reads CASSLARGPEETQYF. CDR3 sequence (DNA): TGTGCCAGCAGCTTAGCGAGGGGGCCGGAAGAGACCCAGTACTTC.

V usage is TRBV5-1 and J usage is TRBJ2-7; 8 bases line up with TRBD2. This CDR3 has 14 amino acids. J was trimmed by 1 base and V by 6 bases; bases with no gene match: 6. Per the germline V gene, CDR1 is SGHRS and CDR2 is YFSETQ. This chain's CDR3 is CASTSGRGSYEQYF. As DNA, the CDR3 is TGCGCCAGCACGAGCGGGAGAGGGTCCTACGAGCAGTACTTC.

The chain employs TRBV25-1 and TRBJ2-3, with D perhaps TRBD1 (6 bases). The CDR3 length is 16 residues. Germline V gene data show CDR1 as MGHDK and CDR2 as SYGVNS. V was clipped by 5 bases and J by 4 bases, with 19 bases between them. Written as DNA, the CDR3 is TGTGCCAGCAGTACCCGGACAATCAGGGGCGCAGATACGCAGTATTTT. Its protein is CASSTRTIRGADTQYF.

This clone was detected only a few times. Here the CDR3 reads CASSPTSGTDTQYF. The CDR3 coding sequence is TGTGCCAGCAGCCCGACTAGCGGCACAGATACGCAGTATTTT. J is TRBJ2-3 and V is TRBV3-1 (or the pseudogene TRBV3-2); 8 bases are a match to TRBD2. CDR1 and CDR2 from the germline V gene are LGHDT and YNNKEL (reference sequence). V lost 4 bases and J lost 1; bases outside the gene matches: 1. The CDR3 covers 14 residues.

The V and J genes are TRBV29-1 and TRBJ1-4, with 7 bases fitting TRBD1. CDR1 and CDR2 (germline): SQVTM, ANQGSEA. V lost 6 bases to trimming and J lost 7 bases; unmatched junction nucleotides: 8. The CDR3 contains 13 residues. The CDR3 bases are TGCAGCGTCCAACGGAGGGGGCGTGAAAAACTGTTTTTT. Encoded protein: CSVQRRGREKLFF.

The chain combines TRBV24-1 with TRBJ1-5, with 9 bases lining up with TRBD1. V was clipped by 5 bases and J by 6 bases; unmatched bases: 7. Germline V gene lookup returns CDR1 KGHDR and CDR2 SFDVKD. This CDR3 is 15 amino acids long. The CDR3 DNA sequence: TGTGCCACCAGTGGAGGGACAGGGTTTAGTCAGCCCCAGCATTTT. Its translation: CATSGGTGFSQPQHF.

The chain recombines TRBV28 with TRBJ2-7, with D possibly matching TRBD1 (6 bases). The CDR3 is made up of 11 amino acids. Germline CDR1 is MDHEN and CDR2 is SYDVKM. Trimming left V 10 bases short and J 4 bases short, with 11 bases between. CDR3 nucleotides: TGTGCCACGTCCCAGGGGTACGAGCAGTACTTC. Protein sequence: CATSQGYEQYF.

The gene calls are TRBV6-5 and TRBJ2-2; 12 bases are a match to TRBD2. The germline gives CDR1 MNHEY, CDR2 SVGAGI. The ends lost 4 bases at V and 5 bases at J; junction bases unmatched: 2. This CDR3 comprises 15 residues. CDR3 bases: TGTGCCAGCAGTTCCGGGACTAGCGGGACCGGGGAGCTGTTTTTT. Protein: CASSSGTSGTGELFF.

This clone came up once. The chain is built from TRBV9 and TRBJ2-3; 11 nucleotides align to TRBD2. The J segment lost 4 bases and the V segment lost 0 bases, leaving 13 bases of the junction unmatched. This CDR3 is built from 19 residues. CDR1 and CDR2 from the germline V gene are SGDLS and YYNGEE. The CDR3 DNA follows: TGTGCCAGCAGCGTAGCTCAGGGTAGCGGGAGGGCCGTTGCAGATACGCAGTATTTT. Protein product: CASSVAQGSGRAVADTQYF. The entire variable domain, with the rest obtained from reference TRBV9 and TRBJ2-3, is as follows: DSGVTQTPKHLITATGQRVTLRCSPRSGDLSVYWYQQSLDQGLQFLIQYYNGEERAKGNILERFSAQQFPDLHSELNLSSLELGDSALYFCASSVAQGSGRAVADTQYFGPGTRLTVL.

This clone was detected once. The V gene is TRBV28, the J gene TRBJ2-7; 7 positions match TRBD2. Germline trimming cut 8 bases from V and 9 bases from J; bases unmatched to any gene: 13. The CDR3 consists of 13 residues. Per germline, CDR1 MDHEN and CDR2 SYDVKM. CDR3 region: CASDRGGQAGQYF. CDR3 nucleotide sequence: TGTGCCAGCGATAGGGGAGGGCAGGCGGGGCAGTACTTC.

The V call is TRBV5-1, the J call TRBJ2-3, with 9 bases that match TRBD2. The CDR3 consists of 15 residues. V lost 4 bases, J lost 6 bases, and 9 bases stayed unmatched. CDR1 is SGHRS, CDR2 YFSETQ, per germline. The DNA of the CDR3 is TGCGCCAGCAGCCCGGGGGTCGGGACTAGCGATACGCAGTATTTT. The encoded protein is CASSPGVGTSDTQYF.